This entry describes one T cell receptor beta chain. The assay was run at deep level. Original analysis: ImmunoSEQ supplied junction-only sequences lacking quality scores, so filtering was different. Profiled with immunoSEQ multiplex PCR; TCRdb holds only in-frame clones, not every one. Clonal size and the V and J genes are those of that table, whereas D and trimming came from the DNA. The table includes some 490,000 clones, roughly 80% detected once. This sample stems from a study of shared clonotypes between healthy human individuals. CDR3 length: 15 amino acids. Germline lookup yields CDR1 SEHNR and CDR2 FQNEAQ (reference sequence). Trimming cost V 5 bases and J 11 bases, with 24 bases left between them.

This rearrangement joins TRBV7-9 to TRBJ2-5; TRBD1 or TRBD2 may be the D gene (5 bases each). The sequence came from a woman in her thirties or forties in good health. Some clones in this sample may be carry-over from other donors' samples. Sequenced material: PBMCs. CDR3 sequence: CASSHTLSGAREQYF. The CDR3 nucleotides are TGTGCCAGCAGCCACACCTTGTCCGGGGCAAGGGAGCAGTACTTC. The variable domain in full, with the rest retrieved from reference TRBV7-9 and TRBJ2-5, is DTGVSQNPRHKITKRGQNVTFRCDPISEHNRLYWYRQTLGQGPEFLTYFQNEAQLEKSRLLSDRFSAERPKGSFSTLEIQRTEQGDSAMYLCASSHTLSGAREQYFGPGTRLLVL.